The present T cell receptor beta chain was sequenced within a study of molecular identifiers for immune sequencing clone quantification. TCRdb ran MiXCR on the PCR reads and lists one entry per CDR3 protein. The sample carries 300,000 to 350,000 distinct CDR3 sequences, 20% to 25% recorded once. This clonotype was observed a handful of times. The CDR3 loop spans 16 amino acids. Trimming left V 4 bases short and J 6 bases short, with 18 bases between. Germline V gene data show CDR1 as LNHDA and CDR2 as SQIVND (reference sequence). The receptor was isolated from a human donor in good health. Some libraries in this study had Jurkat cell RNA spiked in. Source material: naive CD8+ T cells from blood, with Jurkat cell RNA spiked in. Regarding subset: FACS-sorted CD8+CD4-CCR7+CD45RA+ naive T cells. V usage is TRBV19 and J usage is TRBJ2-2; D may be TRBD2 (6 bases). The DNA of the CDR3 is TGTGCCAGTAGTACCCTTGGGGGGATTAACGCCGGGGAGCTGTTTTTT. As protein: CASSTLGGINAGELFF.